This TCR beta chain emerged from a study of blood T cell repertoires in COVID-19. Assay: immunoSEQ multiplex PCR; the TCRdb copy retains only in-frame clones and omits some. The sample holds roughly 180,000 clones, 79% seen once. V lost 4 bases to trimming and J lost 0 bases, with 14 bases between them. In germline, CDR1 is LGHNA, CDR2 YNFKEQ. The CDR3 consists of 16 residues. The chain combines TRBV4-2 with TRBJ2-3; D might be TRBD2 (6 bases). Sequenced input: peripheral blood. This TCR came from a woman between 55 and 75 years old with COVID-19, enrolled during active disease. As DNA, the CDR3 is TGTGCCAGCAGCCCCGGGGCAGCGGGTAGCACAGATACGCAGTATTTT. Translation: CASSPGAAGSTDTQYF.